This T cell receptor (beta chain) was found in a study of cytomegalovirus exposure and HLA in healthy donors. Per germline, CDR1 SGHRS and CDR2 YFSETQ. V was shortened by 3 bases and J by 3 bases, with 17 bases between the two germline ends. There are 16 residues in the CDR3. Remarks on this clone: Its specificity is unknown.

The PCR employed 60 Vbeta primers together with 13 Jbeta primers. The repertoire was sequenced with immunoSEQ multiplex PCR; TCRdb's copy has only in-frame clones and lacks some. The table records under 50,000 clones, about nine tenths of them present only once. Findings and limits, study-wide: HLA allele associations emerged for 16,951 TCR beta sequences in a later analysis, at 0.05 false discovery rate.

This TCR derives from a woman in her thirties or forties in good health and CMV-seropositive. This chain uses TRBV5-1 with TRBJ2-3; TRBD2 is a possible D gene (6 bases). The material sequenced was PBMCs. CDR3 sequence reads: CASSSELEGGTDTQYF. In DNA, the CDR3 is TGCGCCAGCAGCTCAGAGTTGGAGGGTGGGACAGATACGCAGTATTTT.